The source of this TCR beta chain is a study of blood T cell repertoires in COVID-19 (dated by TCRdb to the early 2020s). Regarding the research as a whole: The collaborator samples originated in the United States, Italy and Spain and spanned the acute and convalescent phases of COVID-19. The material from the prospective study consisted of cDNA or gDNA derived from T cells, B-cell-depleted T cells, or PBMCs. Subjects who had been exposed to COVID-19, were actively infected with it, or had recovered from it provided the deeply sampled blood TCRbeta repertoires that made up the dataset. The repertoires were released in a freely available public database meant as a resource for research on the immune response to SARS-CoV-2. The samples were drawn from the first 160 participants of the ongoing ImmuneRACE study and from 950 to 1,500 subjects provided by 6 global collaborators. Nearly every sample came with metadata listing a de-identified subject ID, COVID-19 status, age in years and sex. Where available, HLA class I and class II types were obtained from metadata supplied by the sample provider rather than from assay-based typing.

Concerning this clone: Its target antigen remains unknown. Nothing much larger sits one base from this clone, and base qualities are not available.

The immunoSEQ Assay, a bias-controlled multiplex PCR, was used to amplify TCRbeta CDR3 regions from genomic DNA. The paper's processing steps were these. The number of nucleated cells in each sample was estimated by amplification of reference gene primers within the assay. To quantify the absolute abundance of each unique TCRbeta CDR3 rearrangement, sequence reads were collapsed and filtered. Productive Simpson clonality was computed per sample as the square root of Simpson's diversity index over productive rearrangements. The table was pulled from immuneACCESS by TCRdb, which kept in-frame rearrangements only. Such tables lose some clones; where checked, under half of the loss comes from unresolved V genes, and the rest has no known cause. V and J calls and clone size are given by that table; D and trimming were obtained from the DNA. The sample table records over 150,000 clones; around 79% of these occur just once. The top ten clonotypes cover 26% of the sample.

Looking up the germline V gene (reference sequence) yields CDR1 GTSNPN and CDR2 SVGIG. V is cut back by 6 bases and J by 7 bases, with 14 bases in the junction unmatched. Inclusive of the bounding cysteine and phenylalanine, the CDR3 is 14 residues long. The retained sequence is limited to the CDR3, 42 bases, with the frame set at the first base. The full study reports these points: The quantity of clinical and demographic metadata differed by source and by participant and was supplied without curation.

Whole blood was collected in K2EDTA tubes by collaborating institutions according to the institutions' own protocols. For TCRbeta analysis, collaborators shipped samples in one of three forms: frozen whole blood, isolated PBMCs, or DNA extracted from either of those sample types. The origin of this receptor is a woman in her 70s with acute or convalescent COVID-19. The sample taken for sequencing was peripheral blood. The V and J genes are TRBV30 and TRBJ1-2, with 7 middle bases fitting TRBD1. The CDR3 in this case is CACALQGQVSGYTF. The DNA sequence is as follows: TGTGCCTGCGCACTACAGGGGCAAGTGAGTGGCTACACCTTC.